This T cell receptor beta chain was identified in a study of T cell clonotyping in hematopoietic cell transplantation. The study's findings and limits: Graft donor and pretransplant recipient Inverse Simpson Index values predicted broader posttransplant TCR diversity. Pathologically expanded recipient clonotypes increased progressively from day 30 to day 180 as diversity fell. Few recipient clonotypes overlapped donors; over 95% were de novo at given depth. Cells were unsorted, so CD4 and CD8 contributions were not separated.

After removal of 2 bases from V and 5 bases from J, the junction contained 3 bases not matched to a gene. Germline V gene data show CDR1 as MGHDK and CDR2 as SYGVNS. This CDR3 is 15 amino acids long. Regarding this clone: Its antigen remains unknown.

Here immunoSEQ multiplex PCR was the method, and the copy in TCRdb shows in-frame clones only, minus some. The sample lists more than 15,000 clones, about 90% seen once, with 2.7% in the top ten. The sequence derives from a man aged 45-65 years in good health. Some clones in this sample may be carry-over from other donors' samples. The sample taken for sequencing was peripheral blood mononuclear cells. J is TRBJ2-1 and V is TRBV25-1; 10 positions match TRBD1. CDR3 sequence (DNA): TGTGCCAGCAGTGAAACCGGGACAGGGGACAATGAGCAGTTCTTC. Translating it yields CASSETGTGDNEQFF.